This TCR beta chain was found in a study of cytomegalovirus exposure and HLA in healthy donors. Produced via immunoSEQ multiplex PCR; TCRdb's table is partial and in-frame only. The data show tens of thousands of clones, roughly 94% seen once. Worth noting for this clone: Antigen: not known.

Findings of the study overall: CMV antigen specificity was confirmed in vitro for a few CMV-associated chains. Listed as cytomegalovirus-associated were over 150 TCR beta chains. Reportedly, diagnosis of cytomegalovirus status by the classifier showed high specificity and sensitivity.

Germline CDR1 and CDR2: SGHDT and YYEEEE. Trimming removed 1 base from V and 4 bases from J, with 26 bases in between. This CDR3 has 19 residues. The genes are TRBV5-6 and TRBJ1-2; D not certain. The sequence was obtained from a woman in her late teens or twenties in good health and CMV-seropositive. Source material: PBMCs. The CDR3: CASSLYPNLAGGGSYGYTF. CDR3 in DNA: TGTGCCAGCAGCTTGTACCCAAACCTGGCCGGCGGAGGATCCTATGGCTACACCTTC. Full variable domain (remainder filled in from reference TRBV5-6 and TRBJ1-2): DAGVTQSPTHLIKTRGQQVTLRCSPKSGHDTVSWYQQALGQGPQFIFQYYEEEERQRGNFPDRFSGHQFPNYSSELNVNALLLGDSALYLCASSLYPNLAGGGSYGYTFGSGTRLTVV.